Sequencing of this TCR beta chain was carried out in a study of patients and donors after allogeneic stem cell transplantation (dated by TCRdb to the early 2020s). The germline V gene provides CDR1 SGHVS and CDR2 FQNEAQ. Including cysteine and phenylalanine, the CDR3 has 14 amino acids. The entry retains the CDR3 DNA only, 42 bases that are in frame from base 1. Cut back by 6 bases and 8 bases, the V and J ends lie 17 bases apart. For this clonotype: The antigen it recognizes is unknown. Base-call qualities are not available, and no considerably larger clone is one nucleotide away.

Receptor libraries were prepared by RT-PCR. The instrument given in TCRdb is NextSeq 550. Clones were called with MiXCR by TCRdb after fastp trimmed the public reads at Q25, and only in-frame beta chains were retained. Duplicate CDR3 protein sequences are folded into a single record with the most common DNA and genes. Within this sample are tens of thousands of distinct CDR3 sequences, with around a quarter of them counted one time only. In total, the top ten clones hold approximately 26% of the sample. This clonotype was sampled from a human donor who was either an allogeneic HSCT recipient or a stem cell or donor lymphocyte infusion donor (not recorded which). It is not recorded whose cells these are; they may come from a transplant donor. The rearranged segments are TRBV7-8 and TRBJ1-5; a tentative D call is TRBD1 (5 bases match). Sequenced input: blood, either unsorted or a sorted T cell fraction (not recorded which). The DNA is as follows: TGTGCCAGCAGGGAGGGACCGATGAATAAGCCCCAGCATTTT. The translation is CASREGPMNKPQHF.